This record looks at one T cell receptor (beta chain) sequence and its context. The data were taken from a study of blood T cell repertoires in COVID-19. At the level of the study: Acute and convalescent COVID-19 samples came from the United States, Italy and Spain. The cDNA or gDNA used as material had been derived from T cells, B-cell-depleted T cells, or PBMCs.

Per the germline V gene, CDR1 is SGHTA and CDR2 is FQGNSA. J gave up 3 bases and V 4 bases, and 4 bases lay outside the gene matches. The CDR3 spans 15 residues. Authors' analysis steps: The assay estimated nucleated cells by amplifying reference gene primers. This table comes from immunoSEQ multiplex PCR, and its TCRdb copy is limited to in-frame clones, with some not included. That table supplies the V and J calls and clone size; D and trimming were determined from the DNA. The table includes approximately 96,000 clones, approximately 84% detected once. The TCR sequence derives from a woman older than 75 with acute or convalescent COVID-19. Material: peripheral blood. This rearrangement joins TRBV7-2 to TRBJ2-7, with TRBD1 matching 12 bases. The CDR3 is CASSSGTGGFYEQYF. The CDR3 coding sequence is TGTGCCAGCAGCTCAGGGACAGGGGGCTTCTACGAGCAGTACTTC. Full variable domain (rest looked up from reference TRBV7-2 and TRBJ2-7): GAGVSQSPSNKVTEKGKDVELRCDPISGHTALYWYRQSLGQGLEFLIYFQGNSAPDKSGLPSDRFSAERTGGSVSTLTIQRTQQEDSAVYLCASSSGTGGFYEQYFGPGTRLTVT.